Presented here are 14 T cell receptor beta chains from one specimen sequenced in a study of T cell repertoires in cytomegalovirus infection. MiXCR, run by TCRdb on the reads, gives a single entry per CDR3 protein. This sample carries approximately 83,000 distinct CDR3 sequences, 20% to 30% of them seen once, and the ten largest clones take 50%. Their antigens remain unidentified. This sample comprised CD8+ T cells from cultured PBMCs, obtained from culture after CMV antigen stimulation. The receptors were sampled from a human donor in good health (CMV status not recorded). Some clones in this sample may be carry-over from other donors' samples.

In this sample, this clonotype turned up many times. The chain is built from TRBV12-3 or TRBV12-4 and TRBJ2-7; D gene ambiguous. Trimming removed 0 bases from V and 7 bases from J, with 10 bases in between. The CDR3 totals 13 residues. The CDR3 protein is CASSLAQRSEQYF. For the CDR3, the DNA is TGTGCCAGCAGTTTAGCGCAAAGGTCGGAGCAGTACTTC.

This clonotype was observed at least ten times. The J gene is TRBJ2-7, the V gene TRBV15; 10 bases are a match to TRBD2. The V gene's germline CDR1 is LNHNV and CDR2 YYDKDF (reference sequence). Unmatched junction bases numbered 14, after V lost 4 bases and J lost 8 bases. This CDR3 is built from 16 residues. The CDR3 loop reads CATSKSGLAESLQQYF. The CDR3 DNA reads TGTGCCACCAGCAAATCAGGACTAGCGGAGTCTCTCCAGCAGTACTTC.

V usage is TRBV27 and J usage is TRBJ1-5, with D uncertain. V was pared by 5 bases and J by 3 bases, with 8 bases between. Germline CDR1 is MNHEY and CDR2 is SMNVEV (reference sequence). The CDR3 sequence is 13 residues long. The CDR3 protein is CASSGAYNQPQHF. CDR3 in DNA: TGTGCCAGCAGTGGAGCGTACAATCAGCCCCAGCATTTT.

This chain links TRBV7-8 with TRBJ1-1, with 9 bases that match TRBD1. V was pared by 5 bases and J by 4 bases, with 8 bases of the junction left unmatched. This CDR3 has 15 amino acids. In germline, CDR1 is SGHVS, CDR2 FQNEAQ. The CDR3 here is CASSPTGGVGTEAFF. The CDR3 DNA reads TGTGCCAGCAGCCCTACAGGGGGCGTTGGCACTGAAGCTTTCTTT.

The chain joins TRBV19 to TRBJ2-1; the D gene could be TRBD1 or TRBD2 (5 bases each). Germline V gene lookup returns CDR1 LNHDA and CDR2 SQIVND (reference sequence). This CDR3 is 16 amino acids long. Between the trimmed V and J ends, which lost 5 bases and 4 bases, there was a span of 18 bases. The CDR3 spells CASSFGTGKKYNEQFF. The CDR3 DNA reads as TGTGCCAGTAGTTTCGGGACCGGGAAAAAGTACAATGAGCAGTTCTTC.

This chain's CDR3 is CASTKSGGAGGDTQYF. CDR3 bases: TGTGCCAGCACTAAAAGCGGGGGGGCCGGAGGAGATACGCAGTATTTT. The V gene is TRBV27, the J gene TRBJ2-3; 10 nucleotides agree with TRBD2. The CDR3 has 16 residues. CDR1 and CDR2 (germline): MNHEY, SMNVEV (reference sequence). Trimming removed 7 bases from V and 5 bases from J; junction bases left unmatched: 12.

This clonotype was counted a few times. The V call is TRBV2, the J call TRBJ2-4, with 9 bases matching TRBD1. CDR3 length equals 15 residues. CDR1 is SNHLY, CDR2 FYNNEI, per germline. The trim removed 2 bases at V and 6 bases at J, leaving 5 bases unmatched. CDR3 region: CASSEMGQGLNIQYF. The DNA for the CDR3 is TGTGCCAGCAGTGAAATGGGACAGGGACTAAACATTCAGTACTTC.

The chain has TRBV29-1 and TRBJ2-7, with TRBD2 matching over 8 bases. The CDR3 extends over 15 amino acids. Germline CDR1 is SQVTM and CDR2 is ANQGSEA. Losses at the gene ends were 1 base for V and 5 bases for J; bases not matched to a gene: 10. The CDR3 loop is CSVEAGGRGLNEQYF. CDR3 DNA sequence: TGCAGCGTTGAAGCGGGGGGGCGAGGGCTGAACGAGCAGTACTTC.

The sample holds many counts of this clonotype. The chain employs TRBV12-3 or TRBV12-4 and TRBJ1-2; TRBD1 matches 9 bases. J gave up 8 bases and V 6 bases, and 7 bases lay outside the gene matches. The CDR3 spans 13 residues. CDR3 in DNA: TGTGCCAGCAGCCCCGGACAGGGGCCCGGCTACACCTTC. This translates into CASSPGQGPGYTF.

The chain has TRBV19 and TRBJ2-3, with 7 bases aligning to TRBD1. Germline lookup yields CDR1 LNHDA and CDR2 SQIVND (reference sequence). The CDR3 spans 15 residues. V lost 6 bases and J lost 5; bases outside the gene matches: 11. The CDR3 here is CASSARDRGGDTQYF. CDR3 nucleotide sequence: TGTGCCAGTAGCGCCCGGGACAGAGGAGGAGATACGCAGTATTTT.

The chain has TRBV6-5 and TRBJ2-3; the match to TRBD2 covers 8 bases. The germline V gene encodes CDR1 MNHEY and CDR2 SVGAGI. The length of the CDR3 is 18 residues. J lost 1 base, V lost 9 bases, and 18 bases had no gene match. The CDR3 DNA follows: TGTGCCAGTCGCGGGGGGACTAACGGGCCCTATCGCACAGATACGCAGTATTTT. Translating it yields CASRGGTNGPYRTDTQYF.

This clonotype occurred many times. V usage is TRBV7-6 and J usage is TRBJ2-7; 8 positions match TRBD1. The V gene end was trimmed by 7 bases and the J gene end by 6 bases; junction bases not matched to a gene: 8. The CDR3 length is 13 residues. The germline V gene encodes CDR1 SGHVS and CDR2 FNYEAQ. CDR3 coding DNA: TGTGCCAGCACCCTCCGACAGGGGTCCGAGCAGTACTTC. Translating it yields CASTLRQGSEQYF.

This clonotype appeared a few times. V and J are TRBV12-5 and TRBJ1-5; weak D call: TRBD1 (5 bases). Germline lookup yields CDR1 LGHNT and CDR2 FRNRAP. The CDR3 spans 13 residues. V lost 6 bases to trimming and J lost 5 bases, with 11 bases between them. CDR3 protein: CASGWTQDQPQHF. CDR3 DNA: TGTGCTAGTGGGTGGACACAGGATCAGCCCCAGCATTTT.

V usage is TRBV19 and J usage is TRBJ1-5; 9 bases map to TRBD1. This CDR3 is built from 15 residues. The germline gives CDR1 LNHDA, CDR2 SQIVND (reference sequence). V trimming: 4 bases; J trimming: 5 bases; junction bases outside the gene matches: 6. CDR3 region: CASSKGQGSHQPQHF. The CDR3, as DNA: TGTGCCAGTAGTAAAGGACAGGGGTCACATCAGCCCCAGCATTTT.